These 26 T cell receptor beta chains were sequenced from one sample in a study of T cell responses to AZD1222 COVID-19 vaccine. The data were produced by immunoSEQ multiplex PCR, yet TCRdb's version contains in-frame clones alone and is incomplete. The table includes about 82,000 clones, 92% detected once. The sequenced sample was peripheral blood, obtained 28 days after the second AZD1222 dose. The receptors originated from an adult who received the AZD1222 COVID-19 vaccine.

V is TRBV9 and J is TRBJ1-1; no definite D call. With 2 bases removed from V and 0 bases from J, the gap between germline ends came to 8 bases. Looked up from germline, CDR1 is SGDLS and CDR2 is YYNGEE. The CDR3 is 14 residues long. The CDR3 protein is CASSVGRMNTEAFF. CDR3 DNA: TGTGCCAGCAGCGTCGGGAGAATGAACACTGAAGCTTTCTTT. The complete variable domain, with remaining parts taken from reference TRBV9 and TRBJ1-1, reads DSGVTQTPKHLITATGQRVTLRCSPRSGDLSVYWYQQSLDQGLQFLIQYYNGEERAKGNILERFSAQQFPDLHSELNLSSLELGDSALYFCASSVGRMNTEAFFGQGTRLTVV.

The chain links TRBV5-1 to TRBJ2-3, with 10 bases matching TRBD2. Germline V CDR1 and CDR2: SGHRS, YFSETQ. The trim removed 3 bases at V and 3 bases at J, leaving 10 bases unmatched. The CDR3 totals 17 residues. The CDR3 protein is CASSSPTLAGGTDTQYF. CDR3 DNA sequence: TGCGCCAGCAGCTCCCCAACCTTAGCGGGGGGTACAGATACGCAGTATTTT.

CDR3 sequence reads: CSASTPDREIEGQYF. DNA of the CDR3: TGCAGTGCTAGTACCCCGGACAGGGAGATCGAGGGGCAGTACTTC. The chain has TRBV20-1 and TRBJ2-7; 8 positions match TRBD1. V was clipped by 3 bases and J by 9 bases; unmatched bases: 16. The CDR3 has 15 residues. Germline loops: CDR1 DFQATT, CDR2 SNEGSKA (reference sequence).

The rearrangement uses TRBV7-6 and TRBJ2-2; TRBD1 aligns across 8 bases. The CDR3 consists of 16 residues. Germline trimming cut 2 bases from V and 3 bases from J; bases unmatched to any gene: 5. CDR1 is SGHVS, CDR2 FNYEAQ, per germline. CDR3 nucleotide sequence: TGTGCCAGCAGCTTATCAGGGACAGGCTACACCGGGGAGCTGTTTTTT. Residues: CASSLSGTGYTGELFF.

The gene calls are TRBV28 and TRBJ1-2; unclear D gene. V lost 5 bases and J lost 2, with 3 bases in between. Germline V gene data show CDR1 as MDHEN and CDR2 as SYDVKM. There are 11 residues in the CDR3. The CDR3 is CASSQNYGYTF. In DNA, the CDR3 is TGTGCCAGCAGTCAGAACTATGGCTACACCTTC.

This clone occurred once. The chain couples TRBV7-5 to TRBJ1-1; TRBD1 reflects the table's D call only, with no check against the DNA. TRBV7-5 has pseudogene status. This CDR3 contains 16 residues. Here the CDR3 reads CARSRRGGQGNTEAFF. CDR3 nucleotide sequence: TGTGCCAGAAGCAGGAGGGGCGGACAGGGAAACACTGAAGCTTTCTTT.

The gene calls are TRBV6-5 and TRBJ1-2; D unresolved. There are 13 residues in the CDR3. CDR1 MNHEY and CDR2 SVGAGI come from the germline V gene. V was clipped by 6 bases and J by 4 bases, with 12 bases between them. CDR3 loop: CASRRDGAYGYTF. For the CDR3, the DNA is TGTGCCAGCAGACGCGACGGAGCCTATGGCTACACCTTC.

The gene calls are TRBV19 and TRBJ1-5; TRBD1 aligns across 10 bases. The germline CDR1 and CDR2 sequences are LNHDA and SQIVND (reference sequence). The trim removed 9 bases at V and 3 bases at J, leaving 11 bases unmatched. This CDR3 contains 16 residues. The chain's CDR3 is CARNLPGQGNNQPQHF. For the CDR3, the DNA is TGTGCCAGGAACCTCCCGGGACAGGGGAACAATCAGCCCCAGCATTTT. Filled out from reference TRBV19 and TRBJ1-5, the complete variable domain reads DGGITQSPKYLFRKEGQNVTLSCEQNLNHDAMYWYRQDPGQGLRLIYYSQIVNDFQKGDIAEGYSVSREKKESFPLTVTSAQKNPTAFYLCARNLPGQGNNQPQHFGDGTRLSIL.

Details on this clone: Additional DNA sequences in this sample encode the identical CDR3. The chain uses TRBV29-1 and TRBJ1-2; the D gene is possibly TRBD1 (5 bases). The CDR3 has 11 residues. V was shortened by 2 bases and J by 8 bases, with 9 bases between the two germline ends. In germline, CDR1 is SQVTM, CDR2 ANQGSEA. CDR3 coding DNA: TGCAGCGTTGAAAGGGGCGAGGGCTACACCTTC. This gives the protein CSVERGEGYTF.

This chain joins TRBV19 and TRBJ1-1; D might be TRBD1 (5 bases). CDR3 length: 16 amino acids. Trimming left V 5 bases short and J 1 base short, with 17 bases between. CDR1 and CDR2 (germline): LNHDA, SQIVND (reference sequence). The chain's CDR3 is CASSELPGLGNTEAFF. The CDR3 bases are TGTGCCAGTAGTGAACTCCCGGGACTAGGGAACACTGAAGCTTTCTTT. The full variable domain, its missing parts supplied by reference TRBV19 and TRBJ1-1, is DGGITQSPKYLFRKEGQNVTLSCEQNLNHDAMYWYRQDPGQGLRLIYYSQIVNDFQKGDIAEGYSVSREKKESFPLTVTSAQKNPTAFYLCASSELPGLGNTEAFFGQGTRLTVV.

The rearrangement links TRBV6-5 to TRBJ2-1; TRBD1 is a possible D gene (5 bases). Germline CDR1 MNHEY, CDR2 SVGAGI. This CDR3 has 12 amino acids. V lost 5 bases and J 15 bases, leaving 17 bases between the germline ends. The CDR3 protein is CASSPQAQARFF. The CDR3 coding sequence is TGTGCCAGCAGTCCCCAAGCACAGGCGCGGTTCTTC.

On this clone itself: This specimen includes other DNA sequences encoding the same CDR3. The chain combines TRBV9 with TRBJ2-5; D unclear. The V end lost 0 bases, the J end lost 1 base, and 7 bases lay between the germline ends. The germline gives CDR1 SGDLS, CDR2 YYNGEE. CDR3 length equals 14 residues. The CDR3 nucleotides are TGTGCCAGCAGCGTAGGGGTGTCCCAAGAGACCCAGTACTTC. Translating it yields CASSVGVSQETQYF.

CDR3 DNA sequence: TGTGCCAGCAGTAGAAGTTGGGGGGTCTACGAGCAGTACTTC. As protein: CASSRSWGVYEQYF. This chain connects TRBV6-2 or TRBV6-3 to TRBJ2-7; tentatively, D is TRBD2 (6 bases). The CDR3 length is 14 residues. V was pared by 5 bases and J by 3 bases, with 14 bases between. Germline V gives CDR1 MNHEY, CDR2 SVGEGT.

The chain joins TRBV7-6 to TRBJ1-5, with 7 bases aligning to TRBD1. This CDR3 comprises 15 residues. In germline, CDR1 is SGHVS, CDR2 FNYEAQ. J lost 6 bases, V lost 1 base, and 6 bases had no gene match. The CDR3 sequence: CASSLGQGGSQPQHF. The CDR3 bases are TGTGCCAGCAGCTTAGGACAGGGCGGGTCTCAGCCCCAGCATTTT.

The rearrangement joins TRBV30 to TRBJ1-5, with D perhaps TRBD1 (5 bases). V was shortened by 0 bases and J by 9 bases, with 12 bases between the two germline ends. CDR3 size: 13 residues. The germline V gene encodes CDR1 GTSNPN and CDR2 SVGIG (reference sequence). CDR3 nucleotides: TGTGCCTGGAGTGTAGGTGGGGCAGGGCCCCAGCATTTT. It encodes CAWSVGGAGPQHF. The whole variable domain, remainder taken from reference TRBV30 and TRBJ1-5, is SQTIHQWPATLVQPVGSPLSLECTVEGTSNPNLYWYRQAAGRGLQLLFYSVGIGQISSEVPQNLSASRPQDRQFILSSKKLLLSDSGFYLCAWSVGGAGPQHFGDGTRLSIL.

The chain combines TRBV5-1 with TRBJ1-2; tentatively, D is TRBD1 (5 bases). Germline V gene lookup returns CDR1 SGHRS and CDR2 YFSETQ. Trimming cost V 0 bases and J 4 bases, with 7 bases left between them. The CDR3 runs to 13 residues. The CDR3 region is CASSLGQSYGYTF. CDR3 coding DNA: TGCGCCAGCAGCTTGGGACAGAGCTATGGCTACACCTTC.

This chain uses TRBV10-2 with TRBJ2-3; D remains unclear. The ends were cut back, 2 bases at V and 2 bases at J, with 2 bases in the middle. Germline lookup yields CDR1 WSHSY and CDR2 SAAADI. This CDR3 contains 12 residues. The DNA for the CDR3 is TGCGCCAGCAGTGAGATCACAGATACGCAGTATTTT. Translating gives CASSEITDTQYF.

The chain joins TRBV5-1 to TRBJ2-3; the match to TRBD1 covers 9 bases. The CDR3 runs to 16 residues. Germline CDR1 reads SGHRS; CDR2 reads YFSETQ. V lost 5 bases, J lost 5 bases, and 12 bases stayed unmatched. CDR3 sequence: CASRMIQGAGGDTQYF. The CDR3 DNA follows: TGCGCCAGCAGGATGATACAGGGGGCCGGCGGAGATACGCAGTATTTT.

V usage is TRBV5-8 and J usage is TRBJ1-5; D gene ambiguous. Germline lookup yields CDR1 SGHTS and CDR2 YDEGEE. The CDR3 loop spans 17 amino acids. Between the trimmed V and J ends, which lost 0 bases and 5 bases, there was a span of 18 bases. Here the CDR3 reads CASSLASDSHNYQPQHF. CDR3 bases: TGTGCCAGCAGCTTGGCCAGCGATAGTCACAATTATCAGCCCCAGCATTTT.

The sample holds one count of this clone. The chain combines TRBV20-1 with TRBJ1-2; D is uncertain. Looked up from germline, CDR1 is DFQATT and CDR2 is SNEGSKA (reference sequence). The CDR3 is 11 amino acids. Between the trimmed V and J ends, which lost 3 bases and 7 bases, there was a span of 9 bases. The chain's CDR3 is CSARGPGGYTF. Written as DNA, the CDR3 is TGCAGTGCTAGGGGTCCTGGTGGCTACACCTTC.

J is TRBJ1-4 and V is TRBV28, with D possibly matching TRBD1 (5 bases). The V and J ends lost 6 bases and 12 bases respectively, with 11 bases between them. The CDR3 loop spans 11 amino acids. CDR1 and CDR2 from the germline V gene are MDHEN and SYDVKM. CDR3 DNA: TGTGCCAGCAGCCGGGACCTAGAACTGTTTTTT. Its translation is CASSRDLELFF.

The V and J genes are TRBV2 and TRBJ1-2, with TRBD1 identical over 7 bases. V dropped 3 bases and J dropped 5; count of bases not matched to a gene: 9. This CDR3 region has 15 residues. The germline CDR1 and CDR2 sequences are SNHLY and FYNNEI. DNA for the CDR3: TGTGCCAGCAGTGAGGGTCTGGGACAGTTTTATGGCTACACCTTC. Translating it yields CASSEGLGQFYGYTF.

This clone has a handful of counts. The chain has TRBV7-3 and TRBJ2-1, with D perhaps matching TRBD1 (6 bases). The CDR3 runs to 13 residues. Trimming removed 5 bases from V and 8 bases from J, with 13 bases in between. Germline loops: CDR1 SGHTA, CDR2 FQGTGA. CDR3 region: CASSPAGGYEQFF. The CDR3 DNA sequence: TGTGCCAGCAGCCCCGCTGGGGGCTATGAGCAGTTCTTC.

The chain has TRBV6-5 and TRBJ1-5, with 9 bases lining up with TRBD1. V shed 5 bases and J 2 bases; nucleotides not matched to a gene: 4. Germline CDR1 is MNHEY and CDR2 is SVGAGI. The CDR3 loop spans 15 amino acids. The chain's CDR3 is CASSRRTGGNQPQHF. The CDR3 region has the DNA TGTGCCAGCAGTCGCCGGACAGGGGGCAATCAGCCCCAGCATTTT.

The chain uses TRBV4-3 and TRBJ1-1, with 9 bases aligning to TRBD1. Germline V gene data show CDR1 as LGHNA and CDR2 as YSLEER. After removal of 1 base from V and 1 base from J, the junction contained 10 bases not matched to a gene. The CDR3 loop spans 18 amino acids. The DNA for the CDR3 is TGCGCCAGCAGCCAAGGGCCTGGGACAGGGAGGGGGAACACTGAAGCTTTCTTT. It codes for CASSQGPGTGRGNTEAFF.

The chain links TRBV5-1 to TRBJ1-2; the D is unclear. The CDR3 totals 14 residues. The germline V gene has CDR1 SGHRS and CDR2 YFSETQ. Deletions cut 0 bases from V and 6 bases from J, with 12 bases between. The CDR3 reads CASSLEGTGDGYTF. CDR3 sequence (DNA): TGCGCCAGCAGCTTGGAGGGTACGGGTGATGGCTACACCTTC.